The sequence of this T cell receptor (beta chain) was determined in a study of blood T cell repertoires in COVID-19. At the level of the study: Samples representing acute and convalescent COVID-19 were sourced from the United States, Italy and Spain. PBMCs, B-cell-depleted T cells, or T cells provided the cDNA or gDNA that made up the material.

Per the original methods: Estimates of nucleated cell counts were drawn from the amplification of reference gene primers. Clones were read by immunoSEQ multiplex PCR, and TCRdb kept only the in-frame ones, dropping some. Clonal size and the V and J genes are those of that table, whereas D and trimming came from the DNA. The table includes about 300,000 clones, more than 75% detected once. Recruits, aged roughly 18 to 95 years, lived in 24 US areas. The CDR3 spans 15 residues. J gave up 7 bases and V 4 bases, and 8 bases lay outside the gene matches. CDR1 and CDR2 from the germline V gene are SGDLS and YYNGEE.

The chain carries TRBV9 and TRBJ2-1, with TRBD1 matching 10 bases. This receptor was taken from a man in his thirties or forties who had recovered from COVID-19. The material sequenced was PBMCs or T cells enriched from blood (not recorded which). CDR3 in amino acids: CASSPWTGGENEQFF. The CDR3 DNA is TGTGCCAGCAGCCCTTGGACAGGGGGGGAAAATGAGCAGTTCTTC.